This passage covers 9 T cell receptor beta chains from one sample sequenced in a study of post-analysis software for immune sequencing data. The antigens of these receptors remain unknown. Built from TCR beta cDNA, the libraries had unique molecular identifiers in them. TCRdb redid the calling of the PCR reads with MiXCR, one entry per CDR3 protein. The top ten clones hold 13% of a sample with some 370,000 distinct CDR3 sequences, around 37% of them seen once. General study findings and limits: When patients were compared with controls, a handful of TRBV segments were more frequent, TRBV5-6, TRBV5-1 and TRBV20-1 among them.

Sequenced sample: blood. The receptor set was obtained from a girl between 10 and 17 years old with multiple sclerosis.

V gene TRBV10-2 combines with J gene TRBJ2-7, with 8 bases aligning to TRBD2. V lost 6 bases, J lost 5 bases, and 6 bases stayed unmatched. Germline CDR1 is WSHSY and CDR2 is SAAADI. CDR3 length equals 13 residues. DNA of the CDR3: TGCGCCAGCAGGATAGCGGGGATGGACGAGCAGTACTTC. Protein sequence: CASRIAGMDEQYF.

This clonotype has at least ten counts. V usage is TRBV20-1 and J usage is TRBJ2-4; TRBD1 agrees at 9 bases. Trimming removed 2 bases from V and 3 bases from J; junction bases left unmatched: 2. CDR1 is DFQATT and CDR2 is SNEGSKA in the germline V gene (reference sequence). This CDR3 contains 14 residues. The CDR3 DNA reads TGCAGTGCTAGACTGACAGGGGGCAAAAACATTCAGTACTTC. Protein product: CSARLTGGKNIQYF.

This clonotype was recorded a few times. The chain couples TRBV7-3 to TRBJ2-1; a weak D match, TRBD2 (6 bases). This CDR3 is 13 amino acids long. Trimming removed 2 bases from V and 8 bases from J, with 10 bases in between. From germline, CDR1 is SGHTA and CDR2 FQGTGA. CDR3 protein: CASSLWGVDEQFF. CDR3 in DNA: TGTGCCAGCAGCTTATGGGGGGTCGATGAGCAGTTCTTC.

This clonotype showed up many times. The gene calls are TRBV9 and TRBJ2-1, with a tentative D call TRBD2 (6 bases). CDR1 and CDR2 (germline): SGDLS, YYNGEE. Trimming shortened V by 4 bases and J by 8 bases, and 19 bases separated the two germline ends. The CDR3 extends over 15 amino acids. The CDR3: CASSPGVGPLYEQFF. In DNA form, the CDR3 reads TGTGCCAGCAGCCCGGGAGTTGGACCGCTCTATGAGCAGTTCTTC.

This clonotype appeared a few times. V and J are TRBV10-3 and TRBJ2-1; possible D gene TRBD1, 5 bases. Trimming left V 0 bases short and J 10 bases short, with 10 bases between. Germline V gene data show CDR1 as ENHRY and CDR2 as SYGVKD. The CDR3 spans 13 residues. CDR3 region: CAISESGEREQFF. The CDR3 DNA reads TGTGCCATCAGTGAGTCAGGGGAACGAGAGCAGTTCTTC.

This clonotype has just a few counts. The chain recombines TRBV24-1 with TRBJ1-2; the match to TRBD1 covers 9 bases. The CDR3 spans 13 residues. Germline V gene sequence: CDR1 KGHDR, CDR2 SFDVKD. V lost 5 bases and J lost 8; bases outside the gene matches: 5. The CDR3 DNA is TGTGCCACCAGTGCCGGGACAGGGCAAGGCTACACCTTC. It translates to CATSAGTGQGYTF.

This rearrangement joins TRBV20-1 to TRBJ2-5, with a possible D match to TRBD1 (6 bases). The V gene lost 1 base and the J gene lost 5 bases, with 14 bases spanning the gap. Per the germline V gene, CDR1 is DFQATT and CDR2 is SNEGSKA (reference sequence). The CDR3 contains 14 residues. The CDR3 protein is CSARGAGARETQYF. The CDR3 nucleotides are TGCAGTGCTAGAGGGGCAGGGGCCAGGGAGACCCAGTACTTC.

This chain joins TRBV29-1 and TRBJ2-1, with unresolved D. Trimming took 6 bases from V and 6 from J, leaving 12 bases between them. The CDR3 is made up of 12 amino acids. CDR1 SQVTM and CDR2 ANQGSEA come from the germline V gene. DNA of the CDR3: TGCAGCGTCGCGCACCGAGTCAATGAGCAGTTCTTC. Translating gives CSVAHRVNEQFF.

This clonotype was found a few times. This chain uses TRBV4-3 with TRBJ2-1, with unresolved D. Germline V CDR1 and CDR2: LGHNA, YSLEER. This CDR3 region has 17 residues. The ends were cut back, 0 bases at V and 1 base at J, with 13 bases in the middle. The CDR3 DNA sequence: TGCGCCAGCAGCCAAGATACCCTGGCTGGGTCCTACAATGAGCAGTTCTTC. Translated, it gives CASSQDTLAGSYNEQFF.